The 7 T cell receptor beta chains below come from one sample, sequenced in a study of blood T cell repertoires in COVID-19. The assay was immunoSEQ multiplex PCR, and TCRdb's table has in-frame clones only and misses some. Here the sample spans roughly 81,000 clones, approximately 80% being singletons. The specimen was peripheral blood. These receptors originate from a woman aged 70-85 years with acute or convalescent COVID-19.

This clone was recorded a few times. The gene calls are TRBV9 and TRBJ2-3; 7 bases line up with TRBD1. This CDR3 is built from 15 residues. Germline CDR1 and CDR2: SGDLS and YYNGEE. Trimming took 4 bases from V and 3 from J; bases not matched to a gene: 8. CDR3 sequence (DNA): TGTGCCAGCAGCTTCACAGGGGACCCTACAGATACGCAGTATTTT. It specifies CASSFTGDPTDTQYF.

The gene calls are TRBV14 and TRBJ1-2, with 9 bases that match TRBD1. The CDR3 runs 16 residues. Germline CDR1 and CDR2: SGHDN and FVKESK. Trimming cost V 0 bases and J 8 bases; bases outside gene matches: 10. The CDR3 protein is CASSQDRGTGLHGYTF. The CDR3 DNA reads TGTGCCAGCAGCCAAGATCGGGGGACAGGGTTACACGGCTACACCTTC. Full variable domain (rest looked up from reference TRBV14 and TRBJ1-2): EAGVTQFPSHSVIEKGQTVTLRCDPISGHDNLYWYRRVMGKEIKFLLHFVKESKQDESGMPNNRFLAERTGGTYSTLKVQPAELEDSGVYFCASSQDRGTGLHGYTFGSGTRLTVV.

This clone occurred a few times. This chain joins TRBV19 and TRBJ1-4; possible D gene TRBD1, 5 bases. Trimming stripped 3 bases from V and 7 bases from J, with 9 bases between. Germline-derived CDR1 and CDR2 are LNHDA and SQIVND (reference sequence). There are 13 residues in the CDR3. In DNA, the CDR3 is TGTGCCAGTAGTATTACAGGATTTGAAAAACTGTTTTTT. It encodes CASSITGFEKLFF.

This clone was seen a handful of times. The rearrangement joins TRBV19 to TRBJ2-1; D is ambiguous. Germline CDR1 is LNHDA and CDR2 is SQIVND (reference sequence). The CDR3 is made up of 14 amino acids. Trimming took 1 base from V and 0 from J, leaving 4 bases between them. This chain's CDR3 is CASSIGSSYNEQFF. CDR3 bases: TGTGCCAGTAGTATAGGTAGCTCCTACAATGAGCAGTTCTTC.

The chain links TRBV27 to TRBJ1-1, with 7 positions matching TRBD1. Per the germline V gene, CDR1 is MNHEY and CDR2 is SMNVEV (reference sequence). Germline trimming cut 2 bases from V and 0 bases from J; bases unmatched to any gene: 3. The CDR3 contains 15 residues. In nucleotides, the CDR3 is TGTGCCAGCAGTTTAGACAGGGAAATGAACACTGAAGCTTTCTTT. It translates to CASSLDREMNTEAFF.

This chain uses TRBV5-1 with TRBJ1-3, with 10 bases that match TRBD1. CDR3 length equals 17 residues. In germline, CDR1 is SGHRS, CDR2 YFSETQ. J lost 2 bases, V lost 4 bases, and 9 bases had no gene match. CDR3 nucleotide sequence: TGCGCCAGCAGCGAAAACCCGGGACAGGGGACTGGAAACACCATATATTTT. This codes for CASSENPGQGTGNTIYF.

V usage is TRBV6-5 and J usage is TRBJ2-1; the D gene is possibly TRBD1 (5 bases). CDR3 length: 16 amino acids. The V gene lost 4 bases and the J gene lost 9 bases, with 22 bases spanning the gap. Germline loops: CDR1 MNHEY, CDR2 SVGAGI. CDR3 DNA sequence: TGTGCCAGCAGTTCTGGGGCGACCCCCCGGACGAGTGAGCAGTTCTTC. Its translation is CASSSGATPRTSEQFF.